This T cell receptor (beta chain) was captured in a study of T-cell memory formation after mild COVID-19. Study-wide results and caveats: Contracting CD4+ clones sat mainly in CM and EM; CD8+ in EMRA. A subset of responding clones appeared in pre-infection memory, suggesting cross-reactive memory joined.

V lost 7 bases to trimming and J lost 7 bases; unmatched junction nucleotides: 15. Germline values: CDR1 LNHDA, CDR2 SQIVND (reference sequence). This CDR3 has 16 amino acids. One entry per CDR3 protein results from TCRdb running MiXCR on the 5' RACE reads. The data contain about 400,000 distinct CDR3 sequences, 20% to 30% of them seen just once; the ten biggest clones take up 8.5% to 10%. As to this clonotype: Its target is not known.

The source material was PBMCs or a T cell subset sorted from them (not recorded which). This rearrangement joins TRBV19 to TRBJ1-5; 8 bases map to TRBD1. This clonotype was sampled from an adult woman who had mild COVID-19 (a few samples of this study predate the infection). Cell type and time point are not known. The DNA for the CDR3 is TGTGCCAGTACCATCCTCGCTGACAGGGGTAAACAGCCCCAGCATTTT. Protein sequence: CASTILADRGKQPQHF.